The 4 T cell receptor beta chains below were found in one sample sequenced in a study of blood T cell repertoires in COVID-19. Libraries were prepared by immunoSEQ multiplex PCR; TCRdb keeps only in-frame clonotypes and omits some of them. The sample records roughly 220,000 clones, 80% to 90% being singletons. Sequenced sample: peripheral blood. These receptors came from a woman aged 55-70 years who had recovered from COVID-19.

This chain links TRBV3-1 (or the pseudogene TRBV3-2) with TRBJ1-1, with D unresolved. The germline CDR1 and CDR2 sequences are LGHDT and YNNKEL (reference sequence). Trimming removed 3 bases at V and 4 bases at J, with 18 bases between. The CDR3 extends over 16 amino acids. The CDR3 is CASSHRTWYVSTEAFF. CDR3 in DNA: TGTGCCAGCAGCCATCGCACCTGGTACGTCAGCACTGAAGCTTTCTTT.

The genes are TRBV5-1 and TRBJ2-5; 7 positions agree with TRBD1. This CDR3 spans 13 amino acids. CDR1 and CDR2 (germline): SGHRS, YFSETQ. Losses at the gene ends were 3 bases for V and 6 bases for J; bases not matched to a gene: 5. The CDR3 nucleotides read TGCGCCAGCAGCTCCAACAGGGGTCAGACCCAGTACTTC. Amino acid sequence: CASSSNRGQTQYF.

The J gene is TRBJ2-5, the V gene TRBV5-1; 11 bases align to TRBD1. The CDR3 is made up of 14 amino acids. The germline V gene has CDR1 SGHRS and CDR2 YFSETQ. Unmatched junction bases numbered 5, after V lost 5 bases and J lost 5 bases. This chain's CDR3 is CASRGQGAWETQYF. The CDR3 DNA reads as TGCGCCAGCAGAGGACAGGGGGCTTGGGAGACCCAGTACTTC.

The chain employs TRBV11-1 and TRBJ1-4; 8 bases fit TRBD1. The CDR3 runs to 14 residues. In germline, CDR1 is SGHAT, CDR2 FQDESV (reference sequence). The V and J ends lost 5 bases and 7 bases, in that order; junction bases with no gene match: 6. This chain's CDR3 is CASSQDRATEKLFF. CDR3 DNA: TGTGCCAGCAGCCAGGACAGGGCGACTGAAAAACTGTTTTTT.